This is a list of T cell receptor beta chains from one sample in a study of glioma-infiltrating T cells. A single record per CDR3 protein comes from TCRdb applying MiXCR to the multiplex PCR reads. The repertoire holds about 380,000 distinct CDR3 sequences, with around 38% as singletons. The sequencing input was glioma tissue, nonneoplastic brain tissue, or PBMCs (not recorded which). These TCRs come from a human donor with low-grade glioma or glioblastoma, undergoing nonglioma brain surgery, or in good health (not recorded which). Both conserved end residues are part of each CDR3. The order of the fields is clone size, V gene, J gene, D gene, CDR3 protein, CDR3 DNA. The D gene is left open where the match is weak. Rows give clone size only sometimes, using once, few, many, or a class for an expanded clone.

>-|TRBV28|TRBJ1-5|TRBD1
CASSFPDRSNNQPQHF
TGTGCCAGCAGTTTCCCGGACAGGTCCAACAATCAGCCCCAGCATTTT
>many|TRBV2|TRBJ1-1|-
CASSYMNTEAFF
TGTGCCAGCAGTTACATGAACACTGAAGCTTTCTTT
>few|TRBV4-2|TRBJ2-1|-
CASSQVSGFYNEQFF
TGTGCCAGCAGCCAAGTGAGCGGGTTCTACAATGAGCAGTTCTTC
>-|TRBV29-1|TRBJ2-7|TRBD1
CSVRRSGQGTYEQYF
TGCAGCGTTAGGAGATCGGGACAGGGGACTTACGAGCAGTACTTC
>-|TRBV7-2|TRBJ2-7|TRBD1
CASSKFRDRGTYEQYF
TGTGCCAGCAGCAAATTCCGGGACAGGGGAACCTACGAGCAGTACTTC
>many|TRBV20-1|TRBJ1-1|-
CSARDGKGTTEAFF
TGCAGTGCTAGAGACGGGAAGGGCACCACTGAAGCTTTCTTT
>-|TRBV7-8|TRBJ1-1|TRBD1
CASSPNRGWLNTEAFF
TGTGCCAGCAGCCCAAACAGGGGGTGGCTGAACACTGAAGCTTTCTTT
>-|TRBV10-3|TRBJ2-7|-
CATGEEAYEQYF
TGTGCCACCGGGGAGGAAGCCTACGAGCAGTACTTC
>few|TRBV11-3|TRBJ2-1|-
CASSLEAGSNEQFF
TGTGCCAGCAGCTTAGAGGCGGGAAGCAATGAGCAGTTCTTC
>-|TRBV7-6|TRBJ2-5|TRBD1
CASSWGQGRETQYF
TGTGCCAGCAGCTGGGGACAGGGACGCGAGACCCAGTACTTC
>few|TRBV6-2/TRBV6-3|TRBJ2-7|-
CASSGLHQYF
TGTGCCAGCAGCGGACTACACCAGTACTTC
>few|TRBV7-2|TRBJ2-3|-
CASSLVPRGITDTQYF
TGTGCCAGCAGCTTAGTCCCCCGAGGTATCACAGATACGCAGTATTTT
>-|TRBV7-2|TRBJ1-1|-
CASSQRGGRFTEAFF
TGTGCCAGCAGCCAGAGGGGGGGGCGCTTCACTGAAGCTTTCTTT
>many|TRBV25-1|TRBJ2-1|-
CASSAPSGSYNEQFF
TGTGCCAGCAGTGCCCCAAGCGGCTCCTACAATGAGCAGTTCTTC
>-|TRBV28|TRBJ2-7|-
CAISESGPEQYF
TGTGCCATCAGTGAGTCGGGACCCGAGCAGTACTTC
>-|TRBV3-1|TRBJ2-1|TRBD2
CASSQASGYSYNEQFF
TGTGCCAGCAGCCAAGCTAGCGGGTATTCCTACAATGAGCAGTTCTTC
>-|TRBV2|TRBJ2-1|-
CASSADRRNEHFF
TGTGCCAGCAGCGCGGACCGCCGCAATGAGCATTTCTTC
>many|TRBV20-1|TRBJ2-3|-
CSASFGDTQYF
TGCAGTGCTTCCTTCGGGGATACGCAGTATTTT
>many|TRBV28|TRBJ2-7|TRBD2
CASSGASGAFYEQYF
TGTGCCAGCAGTGGGGCTAGCGGGGCCTTCTACGAGCAGTACTTC
>many|TRBV6-2/TRBV6-3|TRBJ2-2|-
CASSFLVRAPTGELFF
TGTGCCAGCAGTTTCCTGGTCCGGGCACCCACCGGGGAGCTGTTTTTT
>few|TRBV4-3|TRBJ2-7|-
CASSQDLYYEQYF
TGCGCCAGCAGCCAAGACTTGTACTACGAGCAGTACTTC
>-|TRBV28|TRBJ2-5|-
CARGDSQETQYF
TGTGCCAGGGGAGACAGCCAAGAGACCCAGTACTTC
>-|TRBV20-1|TRBJ2-7|-
CSARDHTSSYEQYF
TGCAGTGCTAGAGATCATACTAGCAGCTACGAGCAGTACTTC
>many|TRBV24-1|TRBJ2-3|-
CATSGAVADTQYF
TGTGCCACCAGTGGAGCGGTTGCAGATACGCAGTATTTT
>-|TRBV27|TRBJ1-5|-
CASSLSAASQPQHF
TGTGCCAGCAGTTTATCGGCGGCCAGTCAGCCCCAGCATTTT
>many|TRBV27|TRBJ2-3|-
CASSLVSFGGTDTQYF
TGTGCCAGCAGTTTGGTCTCGTTCGGAGGCACAGATACGCAGTATTTT
>many|TRBV15|TRBJ1-2|-
CATSYTGLRGYTF
TGTGCCACCAGCTATACAGGGCTCCGAGGCTACACCTTC
>-|TRBV28|TRBJ2-7|TRBD2
CANSLGLAGYEQYF
TGTGCCAACAGTTTAGGACTAGCAGGGTATGAGCAGTACTTC
>few|TRBV4-3|TRBJ2-1|TRBD2
CASSQGLAGVPWNEQFF
TGCGCCAGCAGCCAGGGACTAGCGGGAGTCCCGTGGAATGAGCAGTTCTTC
>-|TRBV28|TRBJ2-3|TRBD1
CASAPVTGSTDTQYF
TGTGCCAGCGCCCCAGTGACAGGGAGCACAGATACGCAGTATTTT
>-|TRBV28|TRBJ1-4|-
CASSFMREKLFF
TGTGCCAGCAGTTTTATGAGGGAAAAACTGTTTTTT
>-|TRBV5-4|TRBJ2-5|-
CASSLATQGEETQYF
TGTGCCAGCAGCTTGGCCACGCAGGGAGAAGAGACCCAGTACTTC
>few|TRBV20-1|TRBJ1-2|-
CSASGHSYGYTF
TGCAGTGCTAGTGGACACAGCTATGGCTACACCTTC
>many|TRBV25-1|TRBJ2-3|-
CASSAGYTDTQYF
TGTGCCAGCAGTGCGGGTTACACAGATACGCAGTATTTT
>few|TRBV20-1|TRBJ2-7|-
CSARTTRQYF
TGCAGTGCTAGGACGACCCGGCAGTACTTC
>-|TRBV20-1|TRBJ2-1|-
CSARDPRGPSYNEQFF
TGCAGTGCTAGAGATCCCCGGGGCCCCTCCTACAATGAGCAGTTCTTC